The rows below give T cell receptor beta chains drawn from one sample of a study of identifying expanded T cells in peripheral blood. Repertoires were generated with immunoSEQ multiplex PCR, while TCRdb's copy carries only in-frame clones and drops some. Of 50,000 to 70,000 clones in the sample, about 89% were seen once. Sequenced sample: blood. The source of these receptors is a person between 18 and 69 years old in good health. Both conserved end residues are part of each CDR3. Fields, in order: clone size, D gene, V gene, J gene, CDR3 DNA, CDR3 protein. A D gene is named only where the DNA matches it firmly. Rows may omit the clone size; those that give it use once, few, many or a size class.

>-|-|TRBV25-1|TRBJ1-1
TGTGCCAGCAGCCAGAGGGATGTCACTGAAGCTTTCTTT
CASSQRDVTEAFF
>-|-|TRBV6-5|TRBJ1-2
TGTGCCAGCAGTTACTCGGACAACTATGGCTACACCTTC
CASSYSDNYGYTF
>-|-|TRBV15|TRBJ2-7
TGTGCCACCAGCAGCGGTCCTAGGTTCGAGCAGTACTTC
CATSSGPRFEQYF
>-|-|TRBV5-6|TRBJ1-2
TGTGCCAGCACTGAATGGGGGGCCCGGCGCTACACCTTC
CASTEWGARRYTF
>-|TRBD1|TRBV2|TRBJ1-5
TGTGCCAGCAGCGCGGACAGGGGGCAAGGTCAGCCCCAGCATTTT
CASSADRGQGQPQHF
>few|-|TRBV28|TRBJ1-1
TGTGCCATCGGGGGCGTCGGGAGGACTGAAGCTTTCTTT
CAIGGVGRTEAFF
>-|-|TRBV10-1|TRBJ2-7
TGCGCCAGCAGTGAGTGGGGCCTCTACGAGCAGTACTTC
CASSEWGLYEQYF
>-|TRBD1|TRBV5-4|TRBJ2-5
TGTGCCAGCAGCCTGGGGACAGCACAAGAGACCCAGTACTTC
CASSLGTAQETQYF
>once|TRBD2|TRBV2|TRBJ2-7
TGTGCCAGCAGCCTGACTAGCGGGGGACCCTACGAGCAGTACTTC
CASSLTSGGPYEQYF
>-|TRBD2|TRBV9|TRBJ2-7
TGTGCCAGCAGCGTAGCCGCGGGAGGCCCCTCCTACGAGCAGTACTTC
CASSVAAGGPSYEQYF
>few|-|TRBV9|TRBJ2-7
TGTGCCAGCAGCGTGGGGGTTCGCAGGACAGACTACGAGCAGTACTTC
CASSVGVRRTDYEQYF
>-|-|TRBV2|TRBJ2-1
TGTGCCAGCAGTCTGACTAGCTACAATGAGCAGTTCTTC
CASSLTSYNEQFF
>-|-|TRBV9|TRBJ2-5
TGTGCCAGCAGCGTAGCTGCCCAGAAAGAGACCCAGTACTTC
CASSVAAQKETQYF
>-|TRBD2|TRBV5-1|TRBJ2-5
TGCGCCAGCAGCTTGGCCTCCGCGACTAGCGGAGAGACCCAGTACTTC
CASSLASATSGETQYF
>few|TRBD2|TRBV6-4|TRBJ2-1
TGTGCCAGCAGTGGGACTAGCGGGAGCAATGAGCAGTTCTTC
CASSGTSGSNEQFF
>-|-|TRBV7-6|TRBJ2-3
TGTGCCTGCGCCTCGGGTGCGGGATACACAGATACGCAGTATTTT
CACASGAGYTDTQYF
>-|-|TRBV6-4|TRBJ2-7
TGTGCCAGCAGTTACTCAGCTAGAGGCTACTACGAGCAGTACTTC
CASSYSARGYYEQYF
>once|TRBD1|TRBV19|TRBJ1-5
TGTGCCAGTAGTTCAACAGGGGGGAGCAATCAGCCCCAGCATTTT
CASSSTGGSNQPQHF
>-|-|TRBV28|TRBJ1-5
TGTGCCAGCAGAAAGATCCGGGACAGCAATCAGCCCCAGCATTTT
CASRKIRDSNQPQHF
>-|-|TRBV10-3|TRBJ2-7
TGTGCCATCAGTGATGGGGACGAGCAGTACTTC
CAISDGDEQYF
>-|TRBD2|TRBV5-1|TRBJ2-7
TGCGCCAGCCGTGACCCCTCTAGCGGGTACTACGAGCAGTACTTC
CASRDPSSGYYEQYF
>-|-|TRBV7-9|TRBJ2-1
TGTGCCAGCAGCTTACCAGGGAACAATGAGCAGTTCTTC
CASSLPGNNEQFF
>-|TRBD2|TRBV4-2|TRBJ2-5
TGTGCCAGCAGCCTGGGGCGGCGGGAGACAAATCAAGAGACCCAGTACTTC
CASSLGRRETNQETQYF
>-|TRBD2|TRBV9|TRBJ2-7
TGTGCCAGCAGCGTGGGACTAGCGGGGGGGCAGACGTTTTACGAGCAGTACTTC
CASSVGLAGGQTFYEQYF
>once|-|TRBV4-3|TRBJ1-2
TGCGCCAGCAGCCGGGCCAGGGGACTCACAAACTATGGCTACACCTTC
CASSRARGLTNYGYTF
>-|-|TRBV9|TRBJ1-6
TGTGCCAGCAGCATCTGGGGGGTGAATTCACCCCTCCACTTT
CASSIWGVNSPLHF
>-|-|TRBV6-5|TRBJ1-5
TGTGCCACTAAGGCAGGGACCGGCAATCAGCCCCAGCATTTT
CATKAGTGNQPQHF
>few|-|TRBV7-9|TRBJ1-2
TGTGCCAGCAGCCCTGGAACATATGGCTACACCTTC
CASSPGTYGYTF
>few|TRBD2|TRBV6-4|TRBJ2-3
TGTGCCAGCAGTGGACTAGCGGGAGCAGATACGCAGTATTTT
CASSGLAGADTQYF
>once|TRBD2|TRBV25-1|TRBJ2-7
TGTGCCAGCAGCCTAGCGGGGTCCTACGAGCAGTACTTC
CASSLAGSYEQYF
>-|-|TRBV18|TRBJ2-5
TGTGCCAGCCAAACAGGGCACCAAGAGACCCAGTACTTC
CASQTGHQETQYF
>-|TRBD1|TRBV28|TRBJ1-1
TGTGCCAGCAACGTTGGGTGGGACAGGCAGTTGGACACTGAAGCTTTCTTT
CASNVGWDRQLDTEAFF
>-|TRBD1|TRBV25-1|TRBJ2-7
TGTGCCAGCAGTCGACAGGGCTACGAGCAGTACTTC
CASSRQGYEQYF
>few|-|TRBV9|TRBJ2-3
TGTGCCAGCAGCGTAGTAGGCAGGGGTTCAGATACGCAGTATTTT
CASSVVGRGSDTQYF
>-|-|TRBV27|TRBJ2-2
TGTGCCAGCAGTTTATCCGGGGAGCTGTTTTTT
CASSLSGELFF
>-|TRBD1|TRBV5-1|TRBJ2-7
TGCGCCAGCAGCTTCCAACCGACAGGGGGCGAGCAGTACTTC
CASSFQPTGGEQYF
>-|-|TRBV6-1|TRBJ2-6
TGTGCCAGCAGTGTAACAGGGTCTGGGGCCAACGTCCTGACTTTC
CASSVTGSGANVLTF
>-|-|TRBV5-1|TRBJ1-6
TGCGCCAGCAGCTCCCTCACGGATTCACCCCTCCACTTT
CASSSLTDSPLHF
>-|-|TRBV28|TRBJ2-7
TGTGCCAGCAGTACAGGGGGGGTCTACGAGCAGTACTTC
CASSTGGVYEQYF
>-|-|TRBV7-2|TRBJ2-3
TGTGCCAGCAGCTTAGCTGGGAGCACAGATACGCAGTATTTT
CASSLAGSTDTQYF
>once|TRBD1|TRBV19|TRBJ2-1
TGTGCCAGTAGTATAGAGACAGGGAATGAGCAGTTCTTC
CASSIETGNEQFF
>-|TRBD2|TRBV6-1|TRBJ2-1
TGTGCCAGCAGTGATTCACTAGCGGAATACAATGAGCAGTTCTTC
CASSDSLAEYNEQFF
>-|-|TRBV11-2|TRBJ1-4
TGTGCCAGCAGCTCCAGGACCGGACATAATGAAAAACTGTTTTTT
CASSSRTGHNEKLFF
>-|-|TRBV27|TRBJ2-2
TGTGCCAGCAGTTTAGAGGGCACCGGGGAGCTGTTTTTT
CASSLEGTGELFF
>-|-|TRBV27|TRBJ1-1
TGTGCCAGCAGTTTATTACCGGGGAACACTGAAGCTTTCTTT
CASSLLPGNTEAFF
>once|-|TRBV5-1|TRBJ1-1
TGCGCCAGCAGCTTGATTCTGGGGCGGAGTACTGAAGCTTTCTTT
CASSLILGRSTEAFF
>-|-|TRBV9|TRBJ1-6
TGTGCCAGCAGCCCGCTTGGGACCGCTAATTCACCCCTCCACTTT
CASSPLGTANSPLHF
>-|-|TRBV6-5|TRBJ2-5
TGTGCCAGCAGCACCCCGGGACTCGGGCAGGGGGCCCAGTACTTC
CASSTPGLGQGAQYF
>few|TRBD2|TRBV28|TRBJ2-7
TGTGCCAGCAGTTTACAAGGCGGGAGGAGCTCCTACGAGCAGTACTTC
CASSLQGGRSSYEQYF
>-|TRBD1|TRBV6-6|TRBJ2-7
TGTGCCAGCAGTTACGGACAGGGGAGGATCTACGAGCAGTACTTC
CASSYGQGRIYEQYF
>-|-|TRBV30|TRBJ1-4
TGTGCCTGGAAATGGAACAATAATGAAAAACTGTTTTTT
CAWKWNNNEKLFF
>-|TRBD1|TRBV4-3|TRBJ2-6
TGCGCCAGCAGCCTAGGACAGGAGAGCTCTGGGGCCAACGTCCTGACTTTC
CASSLGQESSGANVLTF
>-|-|TRBV7-3|TRBJ2-3
TGTGCCAGCAGCTCCACGGAGGACGGGACAGATACGCAGTATTTT
CASSSTEDGTDTQYF
>-|TRBD2|TRBV2|TRBJ2-2
TGTGCCAGCATGCGGGCGGGGGGTCCAAACACCGGGGAGCTGTTTTTT
CASMRAGGPNTGELFF
>-|-|TRBV18|TRBJ2-7
TGTGCCAGCTCCGTACAGGGCGCCTCCTACGAGCAGTACTTC
CASSVQGASYEQYF
>-|TRBD2|TRBV2|TRBJ2-1
TGTGCCAGCATGGGACTAGCGGACTACAATGAGCAGTTCTTC
CASMGLADYNEQFF
>-|-|TRBV5-8|TRBJ1-1
TGTGCCAGCAGCTTGACAGGGAGGGTGAACACTGAAGCTTTCTTT
CASSLTGRVNTEAFF
>-|-|TRBV9|TRBJ2-3
TGTGCCAGCAGCGTGTCGTCCAGCGGAGGCACAGATACGCAGTATTTT
CASSVSSSGGTDTQYF
>-|-|TRBV6-5|TRBJ1-6
TGTGCCAGCAGTTACCCCAATTCACCCCTCCACTTT
CASSYPNSPLHF